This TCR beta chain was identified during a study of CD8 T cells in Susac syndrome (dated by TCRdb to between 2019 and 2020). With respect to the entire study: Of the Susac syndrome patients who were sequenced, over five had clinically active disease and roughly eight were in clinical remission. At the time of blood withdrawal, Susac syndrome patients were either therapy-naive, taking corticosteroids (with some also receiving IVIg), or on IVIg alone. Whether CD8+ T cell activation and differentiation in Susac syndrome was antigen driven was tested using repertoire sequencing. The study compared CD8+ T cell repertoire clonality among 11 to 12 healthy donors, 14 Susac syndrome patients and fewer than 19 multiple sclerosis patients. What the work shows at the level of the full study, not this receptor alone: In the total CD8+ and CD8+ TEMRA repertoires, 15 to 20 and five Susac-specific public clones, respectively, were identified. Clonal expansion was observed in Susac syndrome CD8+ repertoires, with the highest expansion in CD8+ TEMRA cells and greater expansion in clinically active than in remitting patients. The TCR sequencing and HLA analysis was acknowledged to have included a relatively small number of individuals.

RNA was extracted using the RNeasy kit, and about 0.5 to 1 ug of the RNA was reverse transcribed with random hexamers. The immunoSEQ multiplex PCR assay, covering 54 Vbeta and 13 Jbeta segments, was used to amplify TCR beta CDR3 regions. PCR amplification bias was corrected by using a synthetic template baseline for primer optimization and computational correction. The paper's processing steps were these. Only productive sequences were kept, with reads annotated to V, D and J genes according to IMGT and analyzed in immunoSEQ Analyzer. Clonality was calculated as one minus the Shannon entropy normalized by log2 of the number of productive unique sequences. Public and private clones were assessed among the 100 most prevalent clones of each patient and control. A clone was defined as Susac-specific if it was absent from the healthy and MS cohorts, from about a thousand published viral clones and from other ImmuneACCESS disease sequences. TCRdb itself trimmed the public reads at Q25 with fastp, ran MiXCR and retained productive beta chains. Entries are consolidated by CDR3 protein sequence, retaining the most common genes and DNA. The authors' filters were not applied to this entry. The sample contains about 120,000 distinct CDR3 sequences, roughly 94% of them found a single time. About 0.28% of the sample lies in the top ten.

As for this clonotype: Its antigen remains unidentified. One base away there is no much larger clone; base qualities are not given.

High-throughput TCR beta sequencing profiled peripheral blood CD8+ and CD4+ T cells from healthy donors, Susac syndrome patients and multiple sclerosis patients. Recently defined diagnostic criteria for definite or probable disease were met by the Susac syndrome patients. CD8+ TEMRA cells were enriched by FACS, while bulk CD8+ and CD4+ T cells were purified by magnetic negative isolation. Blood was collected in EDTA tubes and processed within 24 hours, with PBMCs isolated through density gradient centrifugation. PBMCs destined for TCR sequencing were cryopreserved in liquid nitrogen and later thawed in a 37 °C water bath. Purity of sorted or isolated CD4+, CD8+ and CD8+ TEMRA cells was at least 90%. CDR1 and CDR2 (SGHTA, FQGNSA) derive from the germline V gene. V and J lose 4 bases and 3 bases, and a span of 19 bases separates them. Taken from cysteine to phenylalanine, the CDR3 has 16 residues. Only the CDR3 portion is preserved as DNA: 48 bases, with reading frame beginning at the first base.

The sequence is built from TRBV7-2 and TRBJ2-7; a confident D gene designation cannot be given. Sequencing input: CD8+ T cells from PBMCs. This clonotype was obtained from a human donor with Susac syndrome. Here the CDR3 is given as CASSSSGRSAFYEQYF. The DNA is TGTGCCAGCAGCTCCTCTGGACGGTCGGCATTCTACGAGCAGTACTTC.